Listed below are T cell receptor beta chains from one sample, sequenced in a study of blood T cell repertoires in COVID-19. This table comes from immunoSEQ multiplex PCR, and its TCRdb copy is limited to in-frame clones, with some not included. Found here are roughly 330,000 clones, just over 85% of them singletons; the top ten hold about 9.4%. The material sequenced was PBMCs or T cells enriched from blood (not recorded which). All receptors come from a woman aged 18-35 years who had recovered from COVID-19. Both conserved end residues are part of each CDR3. D genes are given only for firm matches. The size entry is marked missing in some rows and otherwise reads once, few, many or a size class.

-,-,TRBV29-1,TRBJ1-5,TGCAGCGTTGTACGCTCCAACGGGGAGCCCCAGCATTTT,CSVVRSNGEPQHF
TRBD1,-,TRBV29-1,TRBJ2-5,TGCAGCGTGGGCCCTGGGACAGGGCAAGAGACCCAGTACTTC,CSVGPGTGQETQYF
-,-,TRBV9,TRBJ1-2,TGTGCCAGCAGCATGCCCGGGAGCTATGGCTACACCTTC,CASSMPGSYGYTF
TRBD1,-,TRBV29-1,TRBJ1-1,TGCAGCGTGTTGGGACAGCCGAACACTGAAGCTTTCTTT,CSVLGQPNTEAFF
-,-,TRBV4-1,TRBJ2-1,TGCGCCAGCAGTTCATGGGCCCGCTCCTACAATGAGCAGTTCTTC,CASSSWARSYNEQFF
-,few,TRBV5-1,TRBJ2-7,TGCGCCAGCAGCTTGAGCACTAGCAGAGCCTACGAGCAGTACTTC,CASSLSTSRAYEQYF
-,-,TRBV19,TRBJ1-1,TGTGCCAGTAGTATGATTGAAGACAGTGAAGCTTTCTTT,CASSMIEDSEAFF
-,-,TRBV5-4,TRBJ1-1,TGTGCCAGCAGCTTACGACAGGCTGGAGAAGCTTTCTTT,CASSLRQAGEAFF
TRBD1,-,TRBV28,TRBJ1-6,TGTGCCAGCAGTTCCCACACCGGGACAGGGACCTCACCCCTCCACTTT,CASSSHTGTGTSPLHF
TRBD1,-,TRBV4-1,TRBJ2-5,TGCGCCAGCAGGCAAGGTCCGGGACAGAAGAAGACCCAGTACTTC,CASRQGPGQKKTQYF
-,few,TRBV5-1,TRBJ2-2,TGCGCCAGCAGCTTCAGAGGAGACGGGGAGCTGTTTTTT,CASSFRGDGELFF
-,-,TRBV6-5,TRBJ2-7,TGTGCCAGCAGTCGTCCGGGACTGAGCGGCGAGCAGTACTTC,CASSRPGLSGEQYF
TRBD2,-,TRBV6-5,TRBJ2-1,TGTGCCAGCAGACAACTAGCGGGGGTAAACAATGAGCAGTTCTTC,CASRQLAGVNNEQFF
TRBD2,-,TRBV7-3,TRBJ2-3,TGTGCCAGCAGCCCGGGGACTAGCGGGACTATAGATACGCAGTATTTT,CASSPGTSGTIDTQYF
-,-,TRBV9,TRBJ2-3,TGTGCCAGCAGCGTAGGCGGCCTCAACACAGATACGCAGTATTTT,CASSVGGLNTDTQYF
-,-,TRBV25-1,TRBJ2-1,TGTGCCAGCAGTGAAGGGCTAGCGAGCTCCTACAATGAGCAGTTCTTC,CASSEGLASSYNEQFF
TRBD1,-,TRBV7-3,TRBJ1-3,TGTGCCAGCAGCCTGGGAGAGGGGGCGCAAACCCTATATTTT,CASSLGEGAQTLYF
TRBD1,-,TRBV5-4,TRBJ1-1,TGTGCCAGCAGCCTGCGGACAGGGCCTATGAACACTGAAGCTTTCTTT,CASSLRTGPMNTEAFF
-,once,TRBV6-2/TRBV6-3,TRBJ2-2,TGTGCCAGCAGTAAAACGACTTCCACCGGGGAGCTGTTTTTT,CASSKTTSTGELFF
-,-,TRBV19,TRBJ2-3,TGTGCCAGTAGGACGGCCAGGGGGGTCGATACGCAGTATTTT,CASRTARGVDTQYF
TRBD1,-,TRBV11-1,TRBJ2-5,TGTGCCAGCAGCTTGTCGGGACAGGGGGGAGAGACCCAGTACTTC,CASSLSGQGGETQYF
-,once,TRBV27,TRBJ1-1,TGTGCCAGTACCTCCAGGGTGAACACTGAAGCTTTCTTT,CASTSRVNTEAFF
-,-,TRBV5-8,TRBJ2-6,TGTGCCAGCAGCTTGGAGGGGCAAAGTGGTGGGGCCAACGTCCTGACTTTC,CASSLEGQSGGANVLTF
-,-,TRBV9,TRBJ2-1,TGTGCCAGCAGCCCTAGGACTAACAATGAGCAGTTCTTC,CASSPRTNNEQFF
-,once,TRBV3-1/TRBV3-2,TRBJ1-1,TGTGCGAGCGTTCCAGCGGATAACACTGAAGCTTTCTTT,CASVPADNTEAFF
TRBD2,-,TRBV10-2,TRBJ2-7,TGCGCCAGCAGAGAGAGCGGGGGTCGATCCTACGAGCAGTACTTC,CASRESGGRSYEQYF
-,-,TRBV5-4,TRBJ1-1,TGTGCCAGCAGTAATCCTAGCAGTACGAACACTGAAGCTTTCTTT,CASSNPSSTNTEAFF
-,once,TRBV28,TRBJ1-2,TGTGCCAGCAGGCAGGGGTACTATGGCTACACCTTC,CASRQGYYGYTF
-,-,TRBV3-1/TRBV3-2,TRBJ1-3,TGTGCCAGCAGCCTCTGGACAGTGCGAAACACCATATATTTT,CASSLWTVRNTIYF
TRBD1,-,TRBV18,TRBJ2-5,TGTGCCAGCTCACCAAGGTCGGGACAGGGGATCGATGAGTACTTC,CASSPRSGQGIDEYF
TRBD1,-,TRBV18,TRBJ1-1,TGTGCCAGCTCACCATTACAGGGGGGAGGAACTGAAGCTTTCTTT,CASSPLQGGGTEAFF
TRBD1,-,TRBV5-1,TRBJ1-2,TGCGCCAGCAGCTTGGACAGGGGGCCGGGATACACCTTC,CASSLDRGPGYTF
-,-,TRBV6-1,TRBJ1-5,TGTGCCAGCAGTGGTCAGGGATCTATAGGCAATCAGCCCCAGCATTTT,CASSGQGSIGNQPQHF
TRBD1,-,TRBV3-1/TRBV3-2,TRBJ1-6,TGTGCCAGCAGCTCCCAGGGGGCTTATTCACCCCTCCACTTT,CASSSQGAYSPLHF
TRBD2,-,TRBV6-5,TRBJ2-2,TGTGCCAGCAGCCGCGGGACTAGCTGGACCGGGGAGCTGTTTTTT,CASSRGTSWTGELFF
TRBD1,-,TRBV3-1/TRBV3-2,TRBJ1-4,TGTGCCAGCAGCCAAACCGGGACAGGAAATGAAAAACTGTTTTTT,CASSQTGTGNEKLFF
TRBD2,-,TRBV27,TRBJ2-3,TGTGCCAGCAGTGAGAGACTAGCGGGAGGTAGGGATACGCAGTATTTT,CASSERLAGGRDTQYF
TRBD1,-,TRBV7-6,TRBJ2-7,TGTGCCAGCAGCGATACACAGGGGTACGAGCAGTACTTC,CASSDTQGYEQYF
-,-,TRBV19,TRBJ1-1,TGTGCCAGTAGTATAAGCTACAGTAACACTGAAGCTTTCTTT,CASSISYSNTEAFF
TRBD1,-,TRBV7-2,TRBJ1-3,TGTGCCAGCAGCTTAGGTGGGGCGACAGGGAACACCATATATTTT,CASSLGGATGNTIYF
-,-,TRBV5-4,TRBJ1-2,TGTGCCAGCAGCCCAAGGGGAAATGGCGGCTACACCTTC,CASSPRGNGGYTF
TRBD2,-,TRBV4-1,TRBJ2-7,TGCGCCAGCAGCCAAGATAGGACTAGCGGGAGCGCGTACGAGCAGTACTTC,CASSQDRTSGSAYEQYF
-,-,TRBV7-3,TRBJ2-7,TGTGCCAGCAGCTTAAGGGGCGGAAGCTCCTACGAGCAGTACTTC,CASSLRGGSSYEQYF